The following is a T cell receptor beta chain sequence with its context. Its antigen is not identified. The CDR3 totals 16 residues. Trimming left V 1 base short and J 4 bases short, with 14 bases between. Germline assignment: CDR1 SGHTA and CDR2 FQGNSA. The data stem from a study of T cell responses to AZD1222 COVID-19 vaccine. Profiled with immunoSEQ multiplex PCR; TCRdb holds only in-frame clones, not every one. The data show approximately 200,000 clones, with 80% to 90% seen just once and about 3% held by the top ten. The study, taken as a whole, reports: Dominant at 160-218 and 743-854, vaccine-associated CD4 TCRs also spanned spike. Nearly half of unique spike-specific TCRs reportedly avoided B.1.351 and B.1.1.7 mutated regions. Repertoires were sampled only after the peak T cell response. After two AZD1222 doses, spike-specific TCR breadth and depth rose versus day 0.

The TCR sequence derives from an adult in good health. The sequences come from peripheral blood, collected on day 0 of MenACWY control vaccination. This chain links TRBV7-2 with TRBJ2-1; D perhaps matches TRBD2 (6 bases). DNA for the CDR3: TGTGCCAGCAGCTTAGATTTGGGGACTGCTTACAATGAGCAGTTCTTC. This codes for CASSLDLGTAYNEQFF.